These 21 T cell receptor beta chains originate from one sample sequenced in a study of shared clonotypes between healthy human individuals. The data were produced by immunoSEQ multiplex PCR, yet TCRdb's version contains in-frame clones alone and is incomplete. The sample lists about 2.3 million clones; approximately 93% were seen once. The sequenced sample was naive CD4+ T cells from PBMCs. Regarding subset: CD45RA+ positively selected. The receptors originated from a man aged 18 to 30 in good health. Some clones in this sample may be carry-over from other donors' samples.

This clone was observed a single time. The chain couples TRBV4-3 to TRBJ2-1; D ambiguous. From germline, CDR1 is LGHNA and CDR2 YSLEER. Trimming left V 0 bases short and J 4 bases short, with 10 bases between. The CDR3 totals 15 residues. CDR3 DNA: TGCGCCAGCAGCCAAGATGTAGGGCGGTACAATGAGCAGTTCTTC. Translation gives CASSQDVGRYNEQFF.

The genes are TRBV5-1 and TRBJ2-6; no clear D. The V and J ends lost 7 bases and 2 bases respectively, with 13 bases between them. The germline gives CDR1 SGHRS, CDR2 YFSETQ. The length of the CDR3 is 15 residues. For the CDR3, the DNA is TGCGCCAGCGAAACGGGCGCGCCTGGGGCCAACGTCCTGACTTTC. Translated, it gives CASETGAPGANVLTF.

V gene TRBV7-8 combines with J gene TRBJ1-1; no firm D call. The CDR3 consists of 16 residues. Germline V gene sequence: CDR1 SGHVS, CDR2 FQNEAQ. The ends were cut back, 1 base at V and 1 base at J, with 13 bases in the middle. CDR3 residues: CASSLGNGWGNTEAFF. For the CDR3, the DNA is TGTGCCAGCAGCTTAGGTAACGGGTGGGGGAACACTGAAGCTTTCTTT.

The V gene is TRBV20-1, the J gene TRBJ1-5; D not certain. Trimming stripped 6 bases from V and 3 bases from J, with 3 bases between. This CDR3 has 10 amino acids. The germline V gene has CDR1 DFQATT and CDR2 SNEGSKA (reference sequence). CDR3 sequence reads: CSANNQPQHF. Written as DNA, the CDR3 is TGCAGTGCGAACAATCAGCCCCAGCATTTT.

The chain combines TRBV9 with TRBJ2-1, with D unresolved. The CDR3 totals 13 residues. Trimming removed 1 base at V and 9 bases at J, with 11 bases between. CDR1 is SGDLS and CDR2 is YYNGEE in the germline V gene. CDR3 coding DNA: TGTGCCAGCAGCGTAATTGGAAAGGGTGAGCAGTTCTTC. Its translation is CASSVIGKGEQFF. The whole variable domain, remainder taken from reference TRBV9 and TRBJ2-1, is DSGVTQTPKHLITATGQRVTLRCSPRSGDLSVYWYQQSLDQGLQFLIQYYNGEERAKGNILERFSAQQFPDLHSELNLSSLELGDSALYFCASSVIGKGEQFFGPGTRLTVL.

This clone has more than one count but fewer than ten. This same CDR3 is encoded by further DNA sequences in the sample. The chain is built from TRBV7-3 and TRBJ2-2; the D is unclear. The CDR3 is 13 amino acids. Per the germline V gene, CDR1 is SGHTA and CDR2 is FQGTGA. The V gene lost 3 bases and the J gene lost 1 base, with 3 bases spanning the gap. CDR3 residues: CASSFLNTGELFF. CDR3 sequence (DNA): TGTGCCAGCAGCTTCTTGAACACCGGGGAGCTGTTTTTT. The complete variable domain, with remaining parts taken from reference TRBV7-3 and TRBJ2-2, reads GAGVSQTPSNKVTEKGKYVELRCDPISGHTALYWYRQSLGQGPEFLIYFQGTGAADDSGLPNDRFFAVRPEGSVSTLKIQRTERGDSAVYLCASSFLNTGELFFGEGSRLTVL.

The CDR3 bases are TGTGCCAGCAGTGGGCTGTCTGAGAATCAGCCCCAGCATTTT. Translating it yields CASSGLSENQPQHF. The gene calls are TRBV2 and TRBJ1-5; D remains ambiguous. This CDR3 region has 14 residues. V lost 4 bases and J 4 bases, leaving 11 bases between the germline ends. Germline values: CDR1 SNHLY, CDR2 FYNNEI.

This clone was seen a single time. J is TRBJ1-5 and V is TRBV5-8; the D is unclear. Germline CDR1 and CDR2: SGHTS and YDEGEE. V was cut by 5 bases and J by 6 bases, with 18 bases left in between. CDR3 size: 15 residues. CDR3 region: CASSKSGGGVQPQHF. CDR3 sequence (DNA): TGTGCCAGCAGTAAATCCGGTGGCGGGGTTCAGCCCCAGCATTTT.

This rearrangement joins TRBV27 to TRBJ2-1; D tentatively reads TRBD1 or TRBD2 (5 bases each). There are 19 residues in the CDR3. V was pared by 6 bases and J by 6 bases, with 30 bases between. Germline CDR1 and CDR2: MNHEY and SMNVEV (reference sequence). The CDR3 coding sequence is TGTGCCAGCAGCCCTTCCCCCTTCGGGGCTAGTGGATTGAGCAATGAGCAGTTCTTC. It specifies CASSPSPFGASGLSNEQFF.

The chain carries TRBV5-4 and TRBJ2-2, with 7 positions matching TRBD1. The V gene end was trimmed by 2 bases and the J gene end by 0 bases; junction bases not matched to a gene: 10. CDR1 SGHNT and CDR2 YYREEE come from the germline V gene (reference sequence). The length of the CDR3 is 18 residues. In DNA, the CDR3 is TGTGCCAGCAGCTTCGCAACGACAGGGTTCGCGAACACCGGGGAGCTGTTTTTT. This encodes CASSFATTGFANTGELFF. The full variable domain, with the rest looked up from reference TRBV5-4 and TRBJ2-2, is ETGVTQSPTHLIKTRGQQVTLRCSSQSGHNTVSWYQQALGQGPQFIFQYYREEENGRGNFPPRFSGLQFPNYSSELNVNALELDDSALYLCASSFATTGFANTGELFFGEGSRLTVL.

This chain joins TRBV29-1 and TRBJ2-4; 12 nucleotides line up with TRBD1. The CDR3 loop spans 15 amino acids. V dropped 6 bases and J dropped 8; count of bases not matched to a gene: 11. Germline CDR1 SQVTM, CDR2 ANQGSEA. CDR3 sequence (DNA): TGCAGCGTCGCCCCCGGGACAGGGGGCCTCGACATTCAGTACTTC. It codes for CSVAPGTGGLDIQYF.

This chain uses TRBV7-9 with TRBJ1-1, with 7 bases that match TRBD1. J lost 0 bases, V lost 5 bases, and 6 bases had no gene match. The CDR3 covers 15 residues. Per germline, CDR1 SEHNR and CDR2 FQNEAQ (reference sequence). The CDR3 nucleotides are TGTGCCAGCAGCCCCGGACAGGTTATGAACACTGAAGCTTTCTTT. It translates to CASSPGQVMNTEAFF. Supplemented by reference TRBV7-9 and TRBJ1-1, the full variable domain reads DTGVSQNPRHKITKRGQNVTFRCDPISEHNRLYWYRQTLGQGPEFLTYFQNEAQLEKSRLLSDRFSAERPKGSFSTLEIQRTEQGDSAMYLCASSPGQVMNTEAFFGQGTRLTVV.

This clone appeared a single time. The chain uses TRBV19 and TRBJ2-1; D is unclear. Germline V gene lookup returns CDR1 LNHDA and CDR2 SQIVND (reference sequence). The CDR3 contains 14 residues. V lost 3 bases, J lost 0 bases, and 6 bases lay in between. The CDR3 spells CASSIFGSYNEQFF. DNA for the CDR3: TGTGCCAGTAGTATCTTCGGCTCCTACAATGAGCAGTTCTTC.

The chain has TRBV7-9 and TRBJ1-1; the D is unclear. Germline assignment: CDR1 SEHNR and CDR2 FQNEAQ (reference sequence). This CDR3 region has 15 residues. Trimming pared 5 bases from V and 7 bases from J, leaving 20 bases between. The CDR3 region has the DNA TGTGCCAGCAGCCCAAGCCGGGGATTAAGAGGTGAAGCTTTCTTT. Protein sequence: CASSPSRGLRGEAFF.

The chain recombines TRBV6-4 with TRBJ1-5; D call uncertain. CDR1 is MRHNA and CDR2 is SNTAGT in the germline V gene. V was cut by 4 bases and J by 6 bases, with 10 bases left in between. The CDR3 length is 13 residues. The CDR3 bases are TGTGCCAGCAGTGGGGAGCCCGGTCAGCCCCAGCATTTT. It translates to CASSGEPGQPQHF.

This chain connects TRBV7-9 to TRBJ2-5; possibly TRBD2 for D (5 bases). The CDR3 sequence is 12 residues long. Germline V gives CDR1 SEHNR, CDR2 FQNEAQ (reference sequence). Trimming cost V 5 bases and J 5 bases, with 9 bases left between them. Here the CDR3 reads CASSPEVETQYF. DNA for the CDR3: TGTGCCAGCAGCCCGGAGGTTGAGACCCAGTACTTC. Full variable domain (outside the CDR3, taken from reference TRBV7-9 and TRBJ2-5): DTGVSQNPRHKITKRGQNVTFRCDPISEHNRLYWYRQTLGQGPEFLTYFQNEAQLEKSRLLSDRFSAERPKGSFSTLEIQRTEQGDSAMYLCASSPEVETQYFGPGTRLLVL.

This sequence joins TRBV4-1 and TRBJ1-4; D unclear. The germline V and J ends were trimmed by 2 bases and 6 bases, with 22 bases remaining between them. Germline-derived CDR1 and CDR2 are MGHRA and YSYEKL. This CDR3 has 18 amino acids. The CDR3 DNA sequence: TGCGCCAGCAGCCAACCGCCCGGAGCCCTCAGAACCGATGAAAAACTGTTTTTT. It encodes CASSQPPGALRTDEKLFF.

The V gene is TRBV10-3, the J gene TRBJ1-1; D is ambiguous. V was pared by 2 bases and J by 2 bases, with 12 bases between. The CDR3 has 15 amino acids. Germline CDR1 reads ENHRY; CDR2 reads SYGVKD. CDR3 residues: CAISEPQGRNTEAFF. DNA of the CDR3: TGTGCCATCAGTGAGCCGCAAGGGCGTAACACTGAAGCTTTCTTT.

CDR3 region: CASSTGGGETQYF. The DNA of the CDR3 is TGTGCCAGCAGTACAGGGGGCGGGGAGACCCAGTACTTC. The chain employs TRBV5-4 and TRBJ2-5; TRBD1 agrees at 9 bases. The V gene's germline CDR1 is SGHNT and CDR2 YYREEE (reference sequence). The V gene end was trimmed by 5 bases and the J gene end by 5 bases; junction bases not matched to a gene: 4. The CDR3 extends over 13 amino acids.

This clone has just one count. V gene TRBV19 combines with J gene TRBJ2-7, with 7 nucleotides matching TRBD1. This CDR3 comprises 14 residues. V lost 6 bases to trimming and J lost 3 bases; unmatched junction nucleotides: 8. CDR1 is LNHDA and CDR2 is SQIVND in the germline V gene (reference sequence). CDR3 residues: CASSRMTGLYEQYF. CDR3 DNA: TGTGCCAGTAGCAGGATGACAGGGCTCTACGAGCAGTACTTC.

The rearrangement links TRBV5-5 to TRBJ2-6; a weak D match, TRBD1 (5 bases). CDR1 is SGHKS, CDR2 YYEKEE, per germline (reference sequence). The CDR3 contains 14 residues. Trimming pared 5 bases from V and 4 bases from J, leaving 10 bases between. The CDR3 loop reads CASSDSSGANVLTF. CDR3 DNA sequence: TGTGCCAGCAGTGACAGTTCCGGGGCCAACGTCCTGACTTTC.